This T cell receptor (beta chain) derives from a study of cytomegalovirus exposure and HLA in healthy donors. Study-wide points: CMV serostatus was the only recorded immune exposure for donors.

This clone has just one count. As yet, its antigen is unknown. PCR involved 60 Vbeta and 13 Jbeta primers. Assay: immunoSEQ multiplex PCR; the TCRdb copy retains only in-frame clones and omits some. The sample lists fewer than 100,000 clones, roughly 80% occurring once. This receptor was taken from a man aged 35 to 55 in good health and CMV-seropositive. Sequencing was done on a sample of PBMCs.

The CDR3 DNA reads TGCAGCGTTTCGTACTCCCCGCCCTATGGCTACACCTTC. It is translated as CSVSYSPPYGYTF. J is TRBJ1-2 and V is TRBV29-1; D remains ambiguous. Germline V lookup: CDR1 SQVTM, CDR2 ANQGSEA. The V and J ends lost 5 bases and 4 bases respectively, with 14 bases between them. This CDR3 comprises 13 residues.